This T cell receptor beta chain was retrieved from a study of graft-versus-host responses after intestinal transplantation. Concerning this clone itself: Antigen: not known.

This CDR3 spans 17 amino acids. CDR1 and CDR2 (germline): SGDLS, YYNGEE. After removal of 3 bases from V and 3 bases from J, the junction contained 7 bases not matched to a gene. Some clones are missing from TCRdb's copy, which holds only in-frame ones; the method was immunoSEQ multiplex PCR. The sample includes under 100,000 clones, about 94% of them seen just once. Sequencing used unstimulated CD4+ T cells sorted from spleen or lymph node cells, obtained before transplant. This chain joins TRBV9 and TRBJ2-3; 13 positions agree with TRBD2. The receptor was derived from a human donor who was the organ donor for an intestinal transplant. The DNA for the CDR3 is TGTGCCAGCAGCGCGACTAGCGGGGGGCCTGGGACAGATACGCAGTATTTT. This gives the protein CASSATSGGPGTDTQYF. Filled out from reference TRBV9 and TRBJ2-3, the complete variable domain reads DSGVTQTPKHLITATGQRVTLRCSPRSGDLSVYWYQQSLDQGLQFLIQYYNGEERAKGNILERFSAQQFPDLHSELNLSSLELGDSALYFCASSATSGGPGTDTQYFGPGTRLTVL.